What follows are 18 T cell receptor beta chains derived from one specimen sequenced in a study of blood T cell repertoires in COVID-19. Here immunoSEQ multiplex PCR was the method, and the copy in TCRdb shows in-frame clones only, minus some. Of around 85,000 clones listed, around nine tenths are singletons. Specimen: PBMCs or T cells enriched from blood (not recorded which). The receptors originated from a woman between 45 and 60 years old with acute COVID-19.

This rearrangement joins TRBV5-4 to TRBJ1-2, with 7 bases fitting TRBD1. Looked up from germline, CDR1 is SGHNT and CDR2 is YYREEE (reference sequence). J gave up 0 bases and V 4 bases, and 6 bases lay outside the gene matches. This CDR3 spans 15 amino acids. In DNA form, the CDR3 reads TGTGCCAGCAGCCCCGGACAGGTAGCTAACTATGGCTACACCTTC. Amino acids: CASSPGQVANYGYTF.

This chain links TRBV25-1 with TRBJ1-4; TRBD1 agrees at 8 bases. The CDR3 sequence is 15 residues long. The ends lost 5 bases at V and 8 bases at J; junction bases unmatched: 10. Germline V gene data show CDR1 as MGHDK and CDR2 as SYGVNS. CDR3 nucleotide sequence: TGTGCCAGCAGTACCCCGGGACAGGTTGGGGAAAAACTGTTTTTT. As protein: CASSTPGQVGEKLFF.

The V gene is TRBV28, the J gene TRBJ1-5; a weak D match, TRBD1 (6 bases). This CDR3 is built from 16 residues. The germline V and J ends were trimmed by 8 bases and 2 bases, with 19 bases remaining between them. Looked up from germline, CDR1 is MDHEN and CDR2 is SYDVKM. CDR3 bases: TGTGCCAGCCGGCTTCCAGGGGCCGGCGGCAATCAGCCCCAGCATTTT. It yields the protein CASRLPGAGGNQPQHF.

The rearrangement links TRBV19 to TRBJ2-7, with D possibly being TRBD1 (6 bases). There are 15 residues in the CDR3. The germline V gene has CDR1 LNHDA and CDR2 SQIVND (reference sequence). V lost 1 base to trimming and J lost 1 base, with 11 bases between them. CDR3: CASSIAWTESYEQYF. The CDR3 region has the DNA TGTGCCAGTAGTATAGCCTGGACAGAATCCTACGAGCAGTACTTC.

The chain has TRBV6-5 and TRBJ1-1; D is unresolved. The CDR3 totals 13 residues. V was clipped by 2 bases and J by 0 bases, with 4 bases between them. Germline V lookup: CDR1 MNHEY, CDR2 SVGAGI. The CDR3 bases are TGTGCCAGCAGTTACATAGTGAACACTGAAGCTTTCTTT. Protein sequence: CASSYIVNTEAFF.

This clone has only a few counts. V is TRBV10-3 and J is TRBJ1-1; 9 bases map to TRBD1. V shed 6 bases and J 4 bases; nucleotides not matched to a gene: 15. This CDR3 has 17 amino acids. Germline CDR1 ENHRY, CDR2 SYGVKD. The CDR3 DNA reads TGTGCCATCAGCTCGGGACAGGGCAGAAGTAGATCCACTGAAGCTTTCTTT. Translated: CAISSGQGRSRSTEAFF.

V is TRBV5-1 and J is TRBJ2-7, with 7 bases that match TRBD2. This CDR3 spans 17 amino acids. The V gene's germline CDR1 is SGHRS and CDR2 YFSETQ. The ends lost 0 bases at V and 0 bases at J; junction bases unmatched: 9. CDR3 residues: CASSLAGASGASYEQYF. For the CDR3, the DNA is TGCGCCAGCAGCTTGGCCGGGGCTAGCGGAGCCTCCTACGAGCAGTACTTC.

This clone has just one count. The rearrangement uses TRBV27 and TRBJ1-2, with a tentative D call TRBD1 (5 bases). The CDR3 length is 14 residues. V lost 6 bases to trimming and J lost 5 bases, with 16 bases between them. CDR1 is MNHEY and CDR2 is SMNVEV in the germline V gene (reference sequence). For the CDR3, the DNA is TGTGCCAGCAGCCGTGGGGGGAGGGAGTATGGCTACACCTTC. Residues: CASSRGGREYGYTF.

The table lists this clone with a count of one. The chain employs TRBV2 and TRBJ2-3, with 14 bases that match TRBD2. Unmatched junction bases numbered 11, after V lost 6 bases and J lost 6 bases. The V gene's germline CDR1 is SNHLY and CDR2 FYNNEI. There are 17 residues in the CDR3. DNA for the CDR3: TGTGCCAGCAGGACTCGCGGACTAGCGGGAGGTCTGGATACGCAGTATTTT. This codes for CASRTRGLAGGLDTQYF.

This chain uses TRBV21-1 with TRBJ1-2. TRBV21-1 is marked as a pseudogene. This CDR3 has 16 residues. DNA of the CDR3: TGTGCCAGCAGCAAAGGAGAGGCCATCCTAAACTATGGCTACACCTTC. Its protein is CASSKGEAILNYGYTF.

The chain carries TRBV10-3 and TRBJ2-2, with 7 bases aligning to TRBD1. Germline trimming cut 7 bases from V and 5 bases from J; bases unmatched to any gene: 4. Germline-derived CDR1 and CDR2 are ENHRY and SYGVKD. The CDR3 sequence is 13 residues long. The DNA of the CDR3 is TGTGCCATCAAATTGACAGGGACCGGGGAGCTGTTTTTT. Amino acid sequence: CAIKLTGTGELFF.

This clone was counted once. The chain employs TRBV14 and TRBJ2-3; 7 nucleotides match TRBD1. This CDR3 is 15 amino acids long. Per germline, CDR1 SGHDN and CDR2 FVKESK. The V segment lost 1 base and the J segment 5 bases; nucleotides outside the gene matches: 6. As DNA, the CDR3 is TGTGCCAGCAGCCAAGGACAGGGCGTACTAGATACGCAGTATTTT. Amino acids: CASSQGQGVLDTQYF.

This clone was counted a single time. This sequence joins TRBV5-1 and TRBJ2-5, with 8 bases identical to TRBD2. The V and J ends lost 4 bases and 1 base, in that order; junction bases with no gene match: 6. Germline loops: CDR1 SGHRS, CDR2 YFSETQ. The CDR3 consists of 15 residues. CDR3: CASSPGGLPQETQYF. DNA of the CDR3: TGCGCCAGCAGCCCGGGGGGGCTCCCCCAAGAGACCCAGTACTTC.

This clone was observed a handful of times. The chain links TRBV19 to TRBJ2-7, with TRBD1 identical over 8 bases. The germline CDR1 and CDR2 sequences are LNHDA and SQIVND (reference sequence). This CDR3 is built from 14 residues. The trim removed 7 bases at V and 0 bases at J, leaving 5 bases unmatched. Here the CDR3 reads CASTGTGASYEQYF. The DNA for the CDR3 is TGTGCCAGTACCGGGACAGGCGCCTCCTACGAGCAGTACTTC.

This chain links TRBV19 with TRBJ2-5, with 15 positions matching TRBD2. The length of the CDR3 is 18 residues. Per the germline V gene, CDR1 is LNHDA and CDR2 is SQIVND (reference sequence). Losses at the gene ends were 3 bases for V and 1 base for J; bases not matched to a gene: 6. The CDR3 sequence is CASSIRTSGRGVQETQYF. CDR3 DNA sequence: TGTGCCAGTAGTATCCGGACTAGCGGGAGGGGGGTCCAAGAGACCCAGTACTTC.

This clone appeared a single time. The chain recombines TRBV30 with TRBJ1-1, with D tentatively TRBD1 (5 bases). The CDR3 extends over 14 amino acids. Trimming shortened V by 4 bases and J by 4 bases, and 16 bases separated the two germline ends. Per germline, CDR1 GTSNPN and CDR2 SVGIG (reference sequence). The CDR3 sequence is CAWTGKGLSTEAFF. CDR3 in DNA: TGTGCCTGGACTGGTAAGGGGTTGAGCACTGAAGCTTTCTTT.

The chain is built from TRBV5-1 and TRBJ2-2, with 7 bases lining up with TRBD1. Germline lookup yields CDR1 SGHRS and CDR2 YFSETQ. Trimming removed 1 base from V and 4 bases from J; junction bases left unmatched: 10. CDR3 size: 17 residues. The CDR3 loop is CASSLNKTGQFTGELFF. CDR3 nucleotides: TGCGCCAGCAGCTTGAACAAAACGGGACAGTTCACCGGGGAGCTGTTTTTT.

The chain combines TRBV7-2 with TRBJ1-1; unclear D gene. V lost 5 bases to trimming and J lost 6 bases, with 16 bases between them. CDR1 and CDR2 (germline): SGHTA, FQGNSA. The length of the CDR3 is 14 residues. The CDR3 nucleotides are TGTGCCAGCAGCACCGACTGGGGAGGGTCTGAAGCTTTCTTT. It is translated as CASSTDWGGSEAFF.